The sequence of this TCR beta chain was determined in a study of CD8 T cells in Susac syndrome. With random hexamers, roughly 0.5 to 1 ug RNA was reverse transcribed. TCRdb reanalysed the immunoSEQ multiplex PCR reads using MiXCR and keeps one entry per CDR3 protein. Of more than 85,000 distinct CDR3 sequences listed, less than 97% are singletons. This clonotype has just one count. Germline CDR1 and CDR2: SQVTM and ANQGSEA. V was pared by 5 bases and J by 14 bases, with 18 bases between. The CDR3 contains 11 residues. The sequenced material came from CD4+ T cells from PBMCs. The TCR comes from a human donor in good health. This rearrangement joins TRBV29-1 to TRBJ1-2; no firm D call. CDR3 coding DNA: TGCAGCGTTCAAACCAACCGGATAGGAACCTTC. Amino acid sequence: CSVQTNRIGTF.